One and the same sample provided the 28 T cell receptor beta chains below, sequenced in a study of blood T cells in healthy people across ages. It was with a sample-barcoded 5' primer and a J-beta primer mix that a second PCR of roughly 7 to 12 cycles was run. TCRdb used MiXCR to reprocess the 5' RACE reads, holding one entry per CDR3 protein. The repertoire includes hundreds of thousands of distinct CDR3 sequences, roughly 64% of them detected once, and about 20% sits in the top ten. The specimen was blood. Receptors were obtained from a man under 40 in good health.

The chain carries TRBV18 and TRBJ1-2; TRBD1 matches 8 bases. Per the germline V gene, CDR1 is KGHSH and CDR2 is LQKENI. J gave up 6 bases and V 3 bases, and 9 bases lay outside the gene matches. The CDR3 consists of 15 residues. For the CDR3, the DNA is TGTGCCAGCTCACCCGGGACAGGCGGGATAGATGGCTACACCTTC. The encoded protein is CASSPGTGGIDGYTF.

The J gene is TRBJ2-1, the V gene TRBV12-3 or TRBV12-4; TRBD1 matches 9 bases. Losses at the gene ends were 4 bases for V and 6 bases for J; bases not matched to a gene: 10. The CDR3 is 16 residues long. CDR3 sequence: CASSSFGTGQTNEQFF. CDR3 DNA sequence: TGTGCCAGCAGTTCCTTCGGGACAGGGCAAACCAATGAGCAGTTCTTC.

This clonotype was seen only once. J is TRBJ2-3 and V is TRBV3-1; D perhaps matches TRBD2 (6 bases). CDR1 and CDR2 (germline): LGHDT, YNNKEL (reference sequence). Trimming took off 7 bases at V and 4 bases at J, with 18 bases between the two ends. This CDR3 is 15 amino acids long. The CDR3 is CASTRRGRGADTQYF. In DNA form, the CDR3 reads TGTGCCAGCACGAGGAGGGGAAGGGGCGCAGATACGCAGTATTTT.

This sequence joins TRBV7-6 and TRBJ2-1; the D gene is possibly TRBD2 (5 bases). The CDR3 is made up of 15 amino acids. Germline V lookup: CDR1 SGHVS, CDR2 FNYEAQ. Trimming shortened V by 5 bases and J by 8 bases, and 19 bases separated the two germline ends. The CDR3 loop reads CASSQYYSGQYEQFF. The CDR3 coding sequence is TGTGCCAGCAGCCAATACTACAGCGGCCAATATGAGCAGTTCTTC.

V and J are TRBV2 and TRBJ2-3; tentatively, D is TRBD2 (6 bases). Germline values: CDR1 SNHLY, CDR2 FYNNEI. V shed 9 bases and J shed 2 bases, with 9 bases lying between them. The CDR3 is made up of 12 amino acids. CDR3: CARSGHTDTQYF. CDR3 in DNA: TGTGCCAGAAGCGGGCACACAGATACGCAGTATTTT.

To note about this clonotype: Given a much more abundant clone one base away, this may be a read error. This chain uses TRBV7-6 with TRBJ2-4; D assignment may be TRBD1 or TRBD2 (6 bases each). Gene TRBJ2-7 matches the end of the DNA better, so the J call may be wrong. The CDR3 consists of 17 residues. Germline V gene data show CDR1 as SGHVS and CDR2 as FNYEAQ. CDR3: CASGLTMAGQFLGEQYF. CDR3 sequence (DNA): TGTGCCAGCGGCTTAACTATGGCGGGACAATTCCTAGGCGAGCAGTACTTC.

The genes are TRBV7-2 and TRBJ1-2; D call uncertain. V was shortened by 5 bases and J by 3 bases, with 13 bases between the two germline ends. This CDR3 contains 14 residues. Germline V gene lookup returns CDR1 SGHTA and CDR2 FQGNSA. The CDR3 DNA reads TGTGCCAGCAGCCCCCCGGGGTACGACTATGGCTACACCTTC. Residues: CASSPPGYDYGYTF.

This clonotype has more than one count but fewer than ten. This chain connects TRBV6-6 to TRBJ2-1; no definite D call. The CDR3 is 12 residues long. The ends were cut back, 8 bases at V and 6 bases at J, with 11 bases in the middle. From germline, CDR1 is MNHNY and CDR2 SVGAGI (reference sequence). The CDR3 sequence: CASSGVRNEQFF. The CDR3 nucleotides read TGTGCCAGCTCTGGGGTCCGCAATGAGCAGTTCTTC.

This chain joins TRBV20-1 and TRBJ2-3; D is ambiguous. Looked up from germline, CDR1 is DFQATT and CDR2 is SNEGSKA (reference sequence). The CDR3 sequence is 11 residues long. Trimming removed 6 bases at V and 8 bases at J, with 12 bases between. The CDR3 loop is CSAFEKGTQYF. The CDR3, as DNA: TGCAGTGCCTTCGAGAAGGGTACGCAGTATTTT.

The chain links TRBV7-2 to TRBJ2-1, with a possible D match to TRBD2 (7 bases). This CDR3 has 20 amino acids. The V end lost 3 bases, the J end lost 5 bases, and 29 bases lay between the germline ends. Germline V CDR1 and CDR2: SGHTA, FQGNSA. Written as DNA, the CDR3 is TGTGCCAGCAGCTTTTTTGGGGGGGGCCTTTCCACAACTAGCAACAATGAGCAGTTCTTC. Translating it yields CASSFFGGGLSTTSNNEQFF.

The chain combines TRBV6-2 or TRBV6-3 with TRBJ2-5; D may be TRBD1 (6 bases). CDR1 and CDR2 from the germline V gene are MNHEY and SVGEGT. The CDR3 runs 16 residues. V shed 5 bases and J shed 0 bases, with 16 bases lying between them. CDR3 sequence reads: CASSDQADRYQETQYF. CDR3 nucleotide sequence: TGTGCCAGCAGTGATCAAGCGGACAGATACCAAGAGACCCAGTACTTC.

J is TRBJ1-2 and V is TRBV12-3 or TRBV12-4; D is unclear. CDR3 size: 13 residues. The germline V and J ends were trimmed by 4 bases and 6 bases, with 12 bases remaining between them. For the CDR3, the DNA is TGTGCCAGCAGTTCCTCGACAAGTAATGGCTACACCTTC. Amino acid sequence: CASSSSTSNGYTF.

The chain links TRBV20-1 to TRBJ1-2; 7 nucleotides line up with TRBD1. After removal of 6 bases from V and 5 bases from J, the junction contained 15 bases not matched to a gene. Germline V lookup: CDR1 DFQATT, CDR2 SNEGSKA (reference sequence). CDR3 size: 15 residues. The CDR3 DNA is TGCAGTGCCACTGCCGGAGGACAGGCAATGTATGGCTACACCTTC. This gives the protein CSATAGGQAMYGYTF.

The chain uses TRBV6-2 or TRBV6-3 and TRBJ2-1; 12 bases match TRBD2. The CDR3 has 12 residues. Germline assignment: CDR1 MNHEY and CDR2 SVGEGT. V trimming: 9 bases; J trimming: 14 bases; junction bases outside the gene matches: 8. In DNA form, the CDR3 reads TGTGCCAGTTCTAGCGGGAGGGCCCATAAGTTCTTC. It specifies CASSSGRAHKFF.

V is TRBV15 and J is TRBJ2-1, with D tentatively TRBD2 (5 bases). Trimming stripped 5 bases from V and 9 bases from J, with 26 bases between. CDR1 LNHNV and CDR2 YYDKDF come from the germline V gene (reference sequence). The CDR3 runs 17 residues. The CDR3 coding sequence is TGTGCCACCAGCCCCCGGGGTAGCCGGCAATATTGGGTTGAGCAGTTCTTC. The encoded protein is CATSPRGSRQYWVEQFF.

This clonotype appeared a few times. The V call is TRBV20-1, the J call TRBJ2-3; either TRBD1 or TRBD2 may fit D (6 bases each). The germline CDR1 and CDR2 sequences are DFQATT and SNEGSKA (reference sequence). Trimming shortened V by 6 bases and J by 6 bases, and 13 bases separated the two germline ends. The CDR3 runs to 12 residues. CDR3 in amino acids: CSAPGAGDTQYF. The CDR3 nucleotides are TGCAGTGCCCCGGGGGCGGGGGATACGCAGTATTTT.

The genes are TRBV20-1 and TRBJ1-2, with D unresolved. CDR1 and CDR2 from the germline V gene are DFQATT and SNEGSKA (reference sequence). V lost 6 bases and J 2 bases, leaving 10 bases between the germline ends. This CDR3 has 12 amino acids. The CDR3 loop is CSAPFMNYGYTF. The CDR3 coding sequence is TGCAGTGCCCCCTTCATGAACTATGGCTACACCTTC.

The V gene is TRBV20-1, the J gene TRBJ2-1; 8 bases are a match to TRBD2. Germline values: CDR1 DFQATT, CDR2 SNEGSKA (reference sequence). The junction had 14 bases not matched to a gene; V was cut back by 6 bases and J by 13 bases. This CDR3 spans 13 amino acids. CDR3 nucleotide sequence: TGCAGTGCCAAAAGCGGGAGCCGTGAGACCCAGTTCTTC. Its protein is CSAKSGSRETQFF.

V gene TRBV6-6 combines with J gene TRBJ1-6; 9 bases fit TRBD1. V lost 5 bases, J lost 11 bases, and 10 bases stayed unmatched. There are 15 residues in the CDR3. From germline, CDR1 is MNHNY and CDR2 SVGAGI (reference sequence). CDR3 sequence (DNA): TGTGCCAGCAGTGACATAGGGACAGGGAGGACACCCCTCCACTTT. Encoded protein: CASSDIGTGRTPLHF.

This CDR3 is CASSQEGGQGRGYTF. CDR3 in DNA: TGTGCCAGCAGCCAAGAAGGGGGCCAGGGGCGCGGCTACACCTTC. The chain joins TRBV4-2 to TRBJ1-2, with 7 bases aligning to TRBD1. The CDR3 sequence is 15 residues long. Trimming at V came to 0 bases and at J to 8 bases, leaving 9 bases not matched to a gene. CDR1 and CDR2 (germline): LGHNA, YNFKEQ.

The CDR3 sequence: CASSPTLNEKLFF. The CDR3 coding sequence is TGTGCCAGCAGCCCAACCCTCAATGAAAAACTGTTTTTT. This rearrangement joins TRBV7-2 to TRBJ1-4; D uncertain. This CDR3 spans 13 amino acids. Trimming removed 5 bases at V and 5 bases at J, with 9 bases between. The germline gives CDR1 SGHTA, CDR2 FQGNSA.

This clonotype was counted only a few times. The chain employs TRBV7-2 and TRBJ2-1; 8 nucleotides match TRBD2. This CDR3 is 16 amino acids long. The ends lost 3 bases at V and 7 bases at J; junction bases unmatched: 11. CDR1 and CDR2 (germline): SGHTA, FQGNSA. CDR3 nucleotide sequence: TGTGCCAGCAGCTTTAGAAGCGGGGGACGGGGGAATGAGCAGTTCTTC. Its protein is CASSFRSGGRGNEQFF.

The V gene is TRBV30, the J gene TRBJ2-5, with 9 nucleotides matching TRBD1. Looked up from germline, CDR1 is GTSNPN and CDR2 is SVGIG (reference sequence). V dropped 4 bases and J dropped 5; count of bases not matched to a gene: 5. This CDR3 is 13 amino acids long. The CDR3 DNA follows: TGTGCCTGGATACAGGGGGCGCAGGAGACCCAGTACTTC. Amino acids: CAWIQGAQETQYF. The variable domain in full, with the rest retrieved from reference TRBV30 and TRBJ2-5, is SQTIHQWPATLVQPVGSPLSLECTVEGTSNPNLYWYRQAAGRGLQLLFYSVGIGQISSEVPQNLSASRPQDRQFILSSKKLLLSDSGFYLCAWIQGAQETQYFGPGTRLLVL.

This clonotype was observed a single time. V gene TRBV6-6 combines with J gene TRBJ2-3; D might be TRBD1 or TRBD2, each matching 6 bases. The germline V gene has CDR1 MNHNY and CDR2 SVGAGI (reference sequence). The CDR3 runs to 17 residues. V lost 0 bases, J lost 1 base, and 14 bases lay in between. CDR3 coding DNA: TGTGCCAGCAGTTACTCGAAGGGGGGAGCTGGCACAGATACGCAGTATTTT. Translated, it gives CASSYSKGGAGTDTQYF.

The chain has TRBV9 and TRBJ1-2; maybe TRBD1 (5 bases). This CDR3 has 14 residues. V was shortened by 0 bases and J by 2 bases, with 8 bases between the two germline ends. The V gene's germline CDR1 is SGDLS and CDR2 YYNGEE. CDR3 sequence (DNA): TGTGCCAGCAGCGTAGCACAGGCGAACTATGGCTACACCTTC. Translating gives CASSVAQANYGYTF.

The chain has TRBV27 and TRBJ2-5; D ambiguous. The J call may be incorrect, as the DNA end agrees better with TRBJ2-7. Germline V gene data show CDR1 as MNHEY and CDR2 as SMNVEV (reference sequence). CDR3 length: 14 amino acids. The CDR3 protein is CASSSRLLPYEQYF. The DNA for the CDR3 is TGTGCCAGCAGTTCCCGACTGTTACCGTACGAGCAGTACTTC.

This chain links TRBV12-3 or TRBV12-4 with TRBJ1-1, with D unclear. The CDR3 consists of 15 residues. The germline V and J ends were trimmed by 7 bases and 3 bases, with 18 bases remaining between them. DNA for the CDR3: TGTGCCAGCACCATGACACCAAACCTCTACACTGAAGCTTTCTTT. As protein: CASTMTPNLYTEAFF.

The V call is TRBV11-2, the J call TRBJ2-3; 8 nucleotides match TRBD1. The CDR3 totals 17 residues. The V gene's germline CDR1 is SGHAT and CDR2 FQNNGV. Trimming removed 1 base from V and 4 bases from J; junction bases left unmatched: 10. The CDR3 sequence: CASSLAPTGGWADTQYF. CDR3 coding DNA: TGTGCCAGCAGCTTAGCCCCCACAGGGGGGTGGGCAGATACGCAGTATTTT.